This T cell receptor beta chain was recovered during a study of PD-1 blockade in classical Hodgkin lymphoma. Study details: Every 2 weeks, patients got 3 mg/kg intravenous nivolumab. Findings and limits, study-wide: A significant rise in TCR diversity by C4D1 was seen for CD4+ but not CD8+ cells. Newly diagnosed patients were reported to start with lower TCR diversity than healthy donors.

Time point reported: cycle 4 day 1 (C4D1), after 6 weeks of nivolumab. There was relapse after autologous stem cell transplantation in every patient, and there was variation in brentuximab vedotin exposure. Reported best responses ranged across complete response, partial response or progressive disease. Per germline, CDR1 WSHSY and CDR2 SAAADI. This CDR3 is 12 amino acids long. The V gene lost 4 bases and the J gene lost 7 bases, with 10 bases spanning the gap. Profiled with immunoSEQ multiplex PCR; TCRdb holds only in-frame clones, not every one. The table has around 23,000 clones, around 89% seen once. To note about this clone: Its antigen is not identified.

The V call is TRBV10-2, the J call TRBJ2-5, with D hard to call. This material consisted of peripheral blood mononuclear cells (PBMCs), taken before the fourth cycle of nivolumab. The sequence derives from a human donor with classical Hodgkin lymphoma. CDR3 region: CASSAPLGTQYF. The CDR3 DNA follows: TGCGCCAGCAGTGCACCGCTCGGGACCCAGTACTTC.